This T cell receptor beta chain is from a study of CD8 T cells in Susac syndrome. It was healthy donors who served as the controls, matched for age and sex. A quantity of roughly 0.5 to 1 ug RNA underwent reverse transcription using random hexamers. By means of immunoSEQ multiplex PCR, TCR beta CDR3 spanning 54 Vbeta and 13 Jbeta underwent amplification. A single record per CDR3 protein comes from TCRdb applying MiXCR to the immunoSEQ multiplex PCR reads. The sample yields about 120,000 distinct CDR3 sequences, roughly 92% seen once. The germline V gene has CDR1 MGHDK and CDR2 SYGVNS. CDR3 length: 17 residues. V lost 0 bases and J lost 2, with 17 bases in between.

This chain links TRBV25-1 with TRBJ2-7; tentative D call: TRBD1 (5 bases). The sequence was collected from a human donor in good health. Source material: CD8+ T cells from PBMCs. The CDR3 DNA reads TGTGCCAGCAGTGAATATAATCCCTACAGGAGCGCCTACGAGCAGTACTTC. Its protein product is CASSEYNPYRSAYEQYF.